The entry that follows covers one T cell receptor beta chain sequence. Antigen specificity is unknown. This sample stems from a study of T cell repertoires in cytomegalovirus infection. For the study at large: Matching HLA type and CMV infection were both indicated by public TCR beta signatures. The study, taken as a whole, reports: Identification of carriers of CMV plus the relevant HLA was performed using cumulative public TCR beta family frequency.

The CDR3 totals 15 residues. Germline V gene sequence: CDR1 SEHNR, CDR2 FQNEAQ (reference sequence). The J segment lost 0 bases and the V segment lost 1 base, leaving 3 bases of the junction unmatched. TCRdb itself ran the reads through MiXCR, one entry per CDR3 protein. Found here are approximately 100,000 distinct CDR3 sequences, roughly 40% of them singletons; the top ten hold about 76%. Sequenced here: CD8+ T cells from cultured PBMCs, sampled from culture after CMV antigen stimulation. V gene TRBV7-9 combines with J gene TRBJ2-7; 7 bases fit TRBD1. The sequence derives from a human donor in good health (CMV status not recorded). Some clones in this sample may be carry-over from other donors' samples. The CDR3 reads CASSLEGTASYEQYF. The CDR3 DNA reads as TGTGCCAGCAGCTTAGAAGGGACAGCCTCCTACGAGCAGTACTTC. Drawing the rest from reference TRBV7-9 and TRBJ2-7, the complete variable domain is DTGVSQNPRHKITKRGQNVTFRCDPISEHNRLYWYRQTLGQGPEFLTYFQNEAQLEKSRLLSDRFSAERPKGSFSTLEIQRTEQGDSAMYLCASSLEGTASYEQYFGPGTRLTVT.